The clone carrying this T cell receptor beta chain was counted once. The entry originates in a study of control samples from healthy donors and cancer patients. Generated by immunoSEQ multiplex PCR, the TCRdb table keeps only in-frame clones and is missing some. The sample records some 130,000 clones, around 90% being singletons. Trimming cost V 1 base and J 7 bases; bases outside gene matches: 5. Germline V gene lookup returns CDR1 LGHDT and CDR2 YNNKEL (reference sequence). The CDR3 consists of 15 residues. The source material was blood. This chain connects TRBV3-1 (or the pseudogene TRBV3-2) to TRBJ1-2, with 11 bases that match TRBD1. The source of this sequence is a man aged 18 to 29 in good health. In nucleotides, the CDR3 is TGTGCCAGCAGCCAAGCCCCGGGACAGGGGGGTGGCTACACCTTC. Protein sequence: CASSQAPGQGGGYTF.